What follows is one T cell receptor beta chain and its context. This clonotype came up many times. The antigen it recognizes is unknown. No base quality values were provided; no much bigger clone lies one nucleotide off. Trimming takes 7 bases from V and 9 bases from J, and the germline ends sit 19 bases apart. Spanning cysteine to phenylalanine, the CDR3 consists of 15 amino acids. Here the CDR3 DNA is all that survives: 45 bases in frame from base 1. From the germline V gene, CDR1 is MNHNS and CDR2 is SASEGT. Receptors were amplified or captured by PCR. Sequencer: Illumina HiSeq 2500. TCR libraries were prepared with molecular barcoding, using unique molecular identifiers to normalize TCRbeta repertoire quantification. TCRdb cleaned the public reads at Q25 with fastp, built clones with MiXCR and kept in-frame beta chains. Each CDR3 protein appears once, grouped with its most common genes and DNA. For this sample the table gives a few hundred thousand distinct CDR3 sequences, of which more than 7.5% were detected only once. The top ten constitute over 4.5% of the sample.

The data were obtained in a study of T-cell reconstitution after alpha-beta-depleted transplantation in children (dated by TCRdb to 2016 to 2018). Describing the broader study: The study quantitatively tracked T-cell immune reconstitution after TCRalphabeta/CD19-depleted allogeneic hematopoietic cell transplantation in children using TCR repertoire profiling.

The chain couples TRBV6-1 to TRBJ1-6, with the D segment identity uncertain. The sequencing here drew on PBMCs from the stem cell graft donor, taken from the stem cell graft. The TCR sequence derives from a human donor who donated a stem cell graft to a child with SCID. The CDR3 protein sequence reads: CASTPGFPGGSPLHF. The DNA sequence follows: TGTGCCAGCACCCCAGGATTTCCCGGCGGTTCACCCCTCCACTTT.